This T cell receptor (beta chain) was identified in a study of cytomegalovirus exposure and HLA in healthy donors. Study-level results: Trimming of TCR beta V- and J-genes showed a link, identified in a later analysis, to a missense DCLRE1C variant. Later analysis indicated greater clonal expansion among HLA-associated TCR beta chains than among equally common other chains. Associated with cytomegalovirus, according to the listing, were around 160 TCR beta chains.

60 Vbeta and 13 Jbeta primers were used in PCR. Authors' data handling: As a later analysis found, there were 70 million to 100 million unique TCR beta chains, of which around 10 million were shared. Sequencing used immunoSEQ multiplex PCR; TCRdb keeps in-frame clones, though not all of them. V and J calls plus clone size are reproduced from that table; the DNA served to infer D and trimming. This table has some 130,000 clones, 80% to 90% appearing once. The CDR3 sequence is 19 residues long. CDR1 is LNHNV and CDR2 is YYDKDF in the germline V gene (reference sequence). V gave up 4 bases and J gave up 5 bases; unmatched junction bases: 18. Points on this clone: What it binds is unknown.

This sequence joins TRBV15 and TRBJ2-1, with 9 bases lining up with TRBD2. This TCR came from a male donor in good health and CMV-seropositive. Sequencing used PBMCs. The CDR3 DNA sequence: TGTGCCACCAGCAAAACCGGGATCTGGAGCGGGAGGCGGGACAATGAGCAGTTCTTC. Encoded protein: CATSKTGIWSGRRDNEQFF. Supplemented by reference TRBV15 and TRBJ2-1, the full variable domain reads DAMVIQNPRYQVTQFGKPVTLSCSQTLNHNVMYWYQQKSSQAPKLLFHYYDKDFNNEADTPDNFQSRRPNTSFCFLDIRSPGLGDTAMYLCATSKTGIWSGRRDNEQFFGPGTRLTVL.